This T cell receptor (beta chain) was retrieved from a study of blood T cell repertoires in COVID-19. The wider study: COVID-19 samples, acute and convalescent, were from the United States, Italy and Spain. Nucleic acid was either cDNA or gDNA, and it came from T cells, B-cell-depleted T cells, or PBMCs.

TCRdb's table, derived via immunoSEQ multiplex PCR, lists solely in-frame clones and lacks some. The sample carries 100,000 to 150,000 clones, about 88% recorded once. Only a few counts were recorded for this clone. Germline V gives CDR1 SQVTM, CDR2 ANQGSEA. The V end was cut by 6 bases, the J end by 5 bases, with 19 bases between. The CDR3 has 15 amino acids. This clonotype was sampled from a man aged 35 to 55 with acute COVID-19. The sample was PBMCs or T cells enriched from blood (not recorded which). The gene calls are TRBV29-1 and TRBJ1-4; weak D call: TRBD1 (6 bases). CDR3 loop: CSVTLLGQRNEKLFF. For the CDR3, the DNA is TGCAGCGTCACACTATTGGGACAACGAAATGAAAAACTGTTTTTT.